Listed here are 9 T cell receptor beta chains from one sample, sequenced in a study of beta chain features in type 1 diabetes. Expressed TCRB transcripts were sequenced after all isolated RNA was converted to cDNA. Profiled with immunoSEQ multiplex PCR; TCRdb holds only in-frame clones, not every one. The repertoire holds some 900,000 clones, with about a sixth as singletons. Sequenced: naive CD4+ T cells from blood. The receptors derive from a woman younger than 35 in good health.

V is TRBV10-3 and J is TRBJ2-6, with D maybe TRBD1 (5 bases). V was pared by 0 bases and J by 2 bases, with 11 bases between. The V gene's germline CDR1 is ENHRY and CDR2 SYGVKD. The CDR3 runs 17 residues. CDR3 region: CAISESKGAPGANVLTF. The CDR3 DNA sequence: TGTGCCATCAGTGAGTCGAAAGGGGCTCCTGGGGCCAACGTCCTGACTTTC.

In this sample, this clone turned up a few times. The chain is built from TRBV10-3 and TRBJ2-7; 11 positions match TRBD1. J was trimmed by 5 bases and V by 4 bases; bases with no gene match: 1. Germline assignment: CDR1 ENHRY and CDR2 SYGVKD. This CDR3 region has 13 residues. CDR3: CAISGTGGNEQYF. The CDR3 nucleotides are TGTGCCATCAGTGGGACAGGGGGCAACGAGCAGTACTTC.

This clone showed up just a few times. The J gene is TRBJ2-7, the V gene TRBV28; D remains ambiguous. The ends were cut back, 5 bases at V and 6 bases at J, with 20 bases in the middle. The germline V gene has CDR1 MDHEN and CDR2 SYDVKM. The CDR3 contains 15 residues. The CDR3 DNA reads TGTGCCAGCAGTCCCGCGCACACCAAAAGAGCCGAGCAGTACTTC. It specifies CASSPAHTKRAEQYF.

This clone was picked up a small number of times. The chain links TRBV5-4 to TRBJ2-1; 9 bases fit TRBD2. V lost 4 bases and J lost 4; bases outside the gene matches: 12. The CDR3 is 17 amino acids. Germline V gene sequence: CDR1 SGHNT, CDR2 YYREEE (reference sequence). The CDR3 region is CASSRLRLADLYNEQFF. The CDR3, as DNA: TGTGCCAGCAGCCGACTTAGACTAGCGGATTTATACAATGAGCAGTTCTTC.

The chain couples TRBV5-5 to TRBJ2-1; TRBD1 agrees at 7 bases. The germline gives CDR1 SGHKS, CDR2 YYEKEE (reference sequence). The J segment lost 8 bases and the V segment lost 1 base, leaving 9 bases of the junction unmatched. The CDR3 runs to 15 residues. This chain's CDR3 is CASSLSTQGFDEQFF. In DNA, the CDR3 is TGTGCCAGCAGCTTGTCTACACAGGGGTTCGATGAGCAGTTCTTC.

The rearrangement links TRBV25-1 to TRBJ1-5, with a weak D call TRBD1 (6 bases). The CDR3 runs 14 residues. Trimming left V 3 bases short and J 5 bases short, with 11 bases between. Germline CDR1 reads MGHDK; CDR2 reads SYGVNS. CDR3 in amino acids: CASSDHRVDQPQHF. As DNA, the CDR3 is TGTGCCAGCAGTGACCACAGGGTGGATCAGCCCCAGCATTTT. Supplemented by reference TRBV25-1 and TRBJ1-5, the full variable domain reads EADIYQTPRYLVIGTGKKITLECSQTMGHDKMYWYQQDPGMELHLIHYSYGVNSTEKGDLSSESTVSRIRTEHFPLTLESARPSHTSQYLCASSDHRVDQPQHFGDGTRLSIL.

This clone was seen a handful of times. This sequence joins TRBV2 and TRBJ2-1; D gene ambiguous. The V gene lost 4 bases and the J gene lost 8 bases, with 18 bases spanning the gap. This CDR3 comprises 15 residues. The germline V gene encodes CDR1 SNHLY and CDR2 FYNNEI. The CDR3 loop reads CASSVNWGSFDEQFF. Written as DNA, the CDR3 is TGTGCCAGCAGTGTAAACTGGGGTAGTTTTGATGAGCAGTTCTTC.

In this sample, this clone turned up a few times. A clone one base away is much larger, so this may be a read error. Other DNA sequences of this sample code for an identical CDR3. The chain uses TRBV7-2 and TRBJ2-1, with D hard to call. This CDR3 is built from 11 residues. The germline V gene has CDR1 SGHTA and CDR2 FQGNSA. The V and J ends lost 3 bases and 5 bases respectively, with 2 bases between them. This CDR3 is CASSLNNEQFF. As DNA, the CDR3 is TGTGCCAGCAGCTTGAACAATGAGCAGTTCTTC.

This clone was counted only a few times. The V and J genes are TRBV15 and TRBJ2-7; no definite D call. The CDR3 extends over 11 amino acids. Per germline, CDR1 LNHNV and CDR2 YYDKDF (reference sequence). Trimming cost V 8 bases and J 3 bases, with 8 bases left between them. The CDR3 region is CATGHLYEQYF. The CDR3, as DNA: TGTGCCACCGGGCATCTCTACGAGCAGTACTTC.